This T cell receptor (beta chain) emerged from a study of blood T cell repertoires in COVID-19. Study as a whole: The analysed material was cDNA or gDNA that came from T cells, B-cell-depleted T cells, or PBMCs.

The repertoire was sequenced with immunoSEQ multiplex PCR; TCRdb's copy has only in-frame clones and lacks some. The table lists over 75,000 clones, 75% to 85% of them singletons. V was clipped by 8 bases and J by 4 bases; unmatched bases: 22. Germline V gene sequence: CDR1 MDHEN, CDR2 SYDVKM. This CDR3 spans 19 amino acids. Specimen: peripheral blood. The origin of this receptor is a woman aged 45-60 years with acute or convalescent COVID-19. The rearrangement joins TRBV28 to TRBJ2-3; TRBD2 agrees at 9 bases. CDR3 in DNA: TGTGCCAGCGGGGGTGGGCAAATATTCCTAGCGGGAACTCCAGATACGCAGTATTTT. Its protein is CASGGGQIFLAGTPDTQYF.